This T cell receptor (beta chain) was documented in a study of T cell responses to AZD1222 COVID-19 vaccine. Profiled with immunoSEQ multiplex PCR; TCRdb holds only in-frame clones, not every one. In the table there are 110,000 to 150,000 clones, 92% of which are singletons. The CDR3 runs 16 residues. Germline V gene lookup returns CDR1 LNHNV and CDR2 YYDKDF (reference sequence). The V gene lost 0 bases and the J gene lost 5 bases, with 13 bases spanning the gap. The sequences come from peripheral blood, collected on day 0 of AZD1222 vaccination. The V call is TRBV15, the J call TRBJ1-4; D not certain. The TCR was taken from an adult in good health. The CDR3 sequence is CATSRDLGVPNEKLFF. As DNA, the CDR3 is TGTGCCACCAGCAGAGATCTCGGAGTCCCAAATGAAAAACTGTTTTTT. Full variable domain (outside the CDR3, taken from reference TRBV15 and TRBJ1-4): DAMVIQNPRYQVTQFGKPVTLSCSQTLNHNVMYWYQQKSSQAPKLLFHYYDKDFNNEADTPDNFQSRRPNTSFCFLDIRSPGLGDTAMYLCATSRDLGVPNEKLFFGSGTQLSVL.